The present T cell receptor beta chain was sequenced within a study of blood T cell repertoires in COVID-19. Study-wide context: Sample material is recorded as cDNA or gDNA derived from T cells, B-cell-depleted T cells, or PBMCs.

V trimming: 5 bases; J trimming: 3 bases; junction bases outside the gene matches: 4. Looked up from germline, CDR1 is SEHNR and CDR2 is FQNEAQ (reference sequence). The CDR3 is made up of 14 amino acids. Method: immunoSEQ multiplex PCR; TCRdb's copy keeps in-frame clones and lacks some. The data contain under 300,000 clones, 85% to 90% of them singletons. V usage is TRBV7-9 and J usage is TRBJ2-5; TRBD1 agrees at 9 bases. The sequenced material came from peripheral blood. This clonotype was obtained from a human donor in a cohort sampled during active COVID-19. CDR3 residues: CASSPTGGEETQYF. Here the CDR3 DNA reads TGTGCCAGCAGCCCGACAGGGGGGGAAGAGACCCAGTACTTC.